One sample yielded the 5 T cell receptor beta chains listed below, sequenced in a study of cytomegalovirus exposure and HLA in healthy donors. Researchers ran the PCR with 60 Vbeta and 13 Jbeta primers. This table comes from immunoSEQ multiplex PCR, and its TCRdb copy is limited to in-frame clones, with some not included. The sample includes nearly 70,000 clones, roughly 68% of them seen just once. Sequenced material: PBMCs. The receptor set was obtained from a woman aged 55-69 years in good health and CMV-seropositive.

V gene TRBV10-3 combines with J gene TRBJ1-1, with TRBD1 matching over 7 bases. V lost 6 bases, J lost 4 bases, and 5 bases stayed unmatched. The CDR3 sequence is 13 residues long. Germline CDR1 and CDR2: ENHRY and SYGVKD. The CDR3, as DNA: TGTGCCATCAGCGAAGACAGGGCCACTGAAGCTTTCTTT. Translation: CAISEDRATEAFF.

In DNA, the CDR3 is TGCGCCAGCAGCTTGGATCGGGAGACCCAGTACTTC. Encoded protein: CASSLDRETQYF. The chain carries TRBV5-1 and TRBJ2-5, with D hard to call. CDR3 size: 12 residues. V was cut by 0 bases and J by 5 bases, with 5 bases left in between. Germline V gives CDR1 SGHRS, CDR2 YFSETQ.

This sequence joins TRBV11-3 and TRBJ2-5, with 7 bases lining up with TRBD2. The CDR3 is 15 residues long. The germline V gene has CDR1 SGHNT and CDR2 YENEEA. The J segment lost 2 bases and the V segment lost 5 bases, leaving 8 bases of the junction unmatched. CDR3 DNA: TGTGCCAGCAGCAGCGGGACTGCTCCTCAAGAGACCCAGTACTTC. As protein: CASSSGTAPQETQYF.

The chain carries TRBV9 and TRBJ2-1; 12 nucleotides align to TRBD2. Germline V gene sequence: CDR1 SGDLS, CDR2 YYNGEE. V shed 3 bases and J 5 bases; nucleotides not matched to a gene: 3. The CDR3 is made up of 15 amino acids. CDR3 in amino acids: CASSELAGGNNEQFF. CDR3 DNA: TGTGCCAGCAGCGAACTAGCGGGGGGTAACAATGAGCAGTTCTTC.

This sequence joins TRBV19 and TRBJ1-2; D is unclear. Looked up from germline, CDR1 is LNHDA and CDR2 is SQIVND (reference sequence). Trimming pared 4 bases from V and 7 bases from J, leaving 13 bases between. The CDR3 length is 13 residues. CDR3 sequence reads: CASSTQSRGGYTF. The CDR3 bases are TGTGCCAGTAGTACCCAATCGAGAGGTGGCTACACCTTC.